This T cell receptor (beta chain) was sequenced in a study of long-term antiretroviral therapy in people with HIV. Study-level points and caveats: Clones with expansion before ART led the repertoire at all time points.

A word on this clone: The antigen is not known.

This CDR3 spans 16 amino acids. The J segment lost 0 bases and the V segment lost 6 bases, leaving 7 bases of the junction unmatched. Germline V gives CDR1 MNHNY, CDR2 SVGAGI (reference sequence). Running of the v3.0 immunoSEQ assay took place at survey level. The protocol was immunoSEQ multiplex PCR, while the TCRdb copy is restricted to in-frame clones and leaves out a portion. The data show about 22,000 clones, with nearly 90% seen just once and roughly 6% held by the top ten. From each donor, at least one pre-ART PBMC sample and at least two post-ART PBMC samples were obtained. The chain employs TRBV6-6 and TRBJ1-3, with TRBD1 identical over 8 bases. The sequence was obtained from a man between 60 and 70 years old with HIV. The specimen was unsorted PBMCs, collected 0.6 years after starting antiretroviral therapy. The CDR3 nucleotides read TGTGCCAGCAGGGCCCCCGGGACAGGCTCTGGAAACACCATATATTTT. It codes for CASRAPGTGSGNTIYF.